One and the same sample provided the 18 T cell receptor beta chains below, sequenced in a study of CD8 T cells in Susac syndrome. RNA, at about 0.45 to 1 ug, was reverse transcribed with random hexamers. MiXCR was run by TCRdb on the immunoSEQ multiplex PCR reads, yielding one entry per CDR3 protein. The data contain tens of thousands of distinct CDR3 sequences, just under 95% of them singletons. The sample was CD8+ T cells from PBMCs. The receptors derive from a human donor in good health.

For the CDR3, the DNA is TGTGCCAGTACTAGCGGGAGATTTGGCGGGGAGCTGTTTTTT. It specifies CASTSGRFGGELFF. The chain carries TRBV3-1 and TRBJ2-2; the match to TRBD2 covers 11 bases. The V and J ends lost 9 bases and 7 bases, in that order; junction bases with no gene match: 7. The CDR3 consists of 14 residues. Per the germline V gene, CDR1 is LGHDT and CDR2 is YNNKEL (reference sequence).

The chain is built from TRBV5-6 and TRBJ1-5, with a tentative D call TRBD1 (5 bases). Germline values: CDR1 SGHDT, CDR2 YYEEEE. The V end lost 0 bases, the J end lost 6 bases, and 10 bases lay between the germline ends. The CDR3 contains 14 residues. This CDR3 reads CASSLGGRGQPQHF. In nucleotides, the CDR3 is TGTGCCAGCAGCTTGGGGGGACGGGGTCAGCCCCAGCATTTT.

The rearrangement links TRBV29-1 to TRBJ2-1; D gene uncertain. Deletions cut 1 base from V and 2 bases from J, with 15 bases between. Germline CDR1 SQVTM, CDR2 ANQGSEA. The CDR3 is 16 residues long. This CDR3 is CSVEGGVNVAYNEQFF. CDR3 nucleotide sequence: TGCAGCGTTGAAGGTGGGGTCAACGTCGCCTACAATGAGCAGTTCTTC.

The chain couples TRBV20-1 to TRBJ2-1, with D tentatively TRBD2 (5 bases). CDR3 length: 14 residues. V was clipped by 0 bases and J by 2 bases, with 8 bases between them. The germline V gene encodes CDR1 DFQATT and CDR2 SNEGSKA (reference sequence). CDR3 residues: CSARDHGAYNEQFF. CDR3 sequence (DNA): TGCAGTGCTAGAGATCACGGGGCCTACAATGAGCAGTTCTTC.

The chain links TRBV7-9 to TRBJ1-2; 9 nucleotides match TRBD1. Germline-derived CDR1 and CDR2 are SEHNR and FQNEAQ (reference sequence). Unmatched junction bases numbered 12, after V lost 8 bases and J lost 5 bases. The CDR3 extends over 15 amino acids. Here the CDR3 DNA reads TGTGCCAGCTTTATTTTGGACAGGGGCGAGTATGGCTACACCTTC. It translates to CASFILDRGEYGYTF.

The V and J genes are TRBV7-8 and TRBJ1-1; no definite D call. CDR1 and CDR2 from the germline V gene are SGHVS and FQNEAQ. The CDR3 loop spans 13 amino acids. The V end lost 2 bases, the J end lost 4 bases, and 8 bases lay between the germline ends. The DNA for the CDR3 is TGTGCCAGCAGCTTACCGTCGAGCACTGAAGCTTTCTTT. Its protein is CASSLPSSTEAFF.

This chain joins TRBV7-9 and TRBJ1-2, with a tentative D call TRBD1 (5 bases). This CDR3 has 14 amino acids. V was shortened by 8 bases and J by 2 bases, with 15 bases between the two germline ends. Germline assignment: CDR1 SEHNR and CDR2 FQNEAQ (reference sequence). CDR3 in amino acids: CASGNTGPNYGYTF. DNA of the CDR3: TGTGCCAGCGGCAACACAGGACCCAACTATGGCTACACCTTC.

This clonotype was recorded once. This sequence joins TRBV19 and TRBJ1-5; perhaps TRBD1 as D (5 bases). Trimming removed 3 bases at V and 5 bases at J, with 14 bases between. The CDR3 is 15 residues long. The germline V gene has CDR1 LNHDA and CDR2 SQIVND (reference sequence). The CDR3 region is CASSIGGALDQPQHF. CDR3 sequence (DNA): TGTGCCAGTAGTATTGGAGGGGCCCTCGATCAGCCCCAGCATTTT.

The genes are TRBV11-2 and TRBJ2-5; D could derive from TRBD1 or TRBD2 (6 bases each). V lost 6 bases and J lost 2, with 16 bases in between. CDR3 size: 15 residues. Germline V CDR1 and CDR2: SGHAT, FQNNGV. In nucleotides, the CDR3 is TGTGCCAGCAGTCCAGACGCGGGACATCAAGAGACCCAGTACTTC. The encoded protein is CASSPDAGHQETQYF.

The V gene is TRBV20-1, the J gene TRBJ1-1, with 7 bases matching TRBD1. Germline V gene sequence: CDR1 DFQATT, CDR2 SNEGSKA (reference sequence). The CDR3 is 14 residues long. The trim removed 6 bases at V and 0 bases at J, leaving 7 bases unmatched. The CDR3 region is CSALDRAMNTEAFF. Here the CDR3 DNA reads TGCAGTGCCCTTGACAGGGCCATGAACACTGAAGCTTTCTTT.

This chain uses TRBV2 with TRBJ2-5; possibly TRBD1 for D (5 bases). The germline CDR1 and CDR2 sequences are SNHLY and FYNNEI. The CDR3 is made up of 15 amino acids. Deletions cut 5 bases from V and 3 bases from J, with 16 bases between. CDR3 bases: TGTGCCAGCAGTCGAGTGGTAGGGGATGAAGAGACCCAGTACTTC. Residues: CASSRVVGDEETQYF.

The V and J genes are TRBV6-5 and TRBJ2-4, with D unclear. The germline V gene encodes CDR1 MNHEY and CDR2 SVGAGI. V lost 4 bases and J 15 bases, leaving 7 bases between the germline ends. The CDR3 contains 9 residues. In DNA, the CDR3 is TGTGCCAGCAGTTTGTTGGGGTACTTC. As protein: CASSLLGYF.

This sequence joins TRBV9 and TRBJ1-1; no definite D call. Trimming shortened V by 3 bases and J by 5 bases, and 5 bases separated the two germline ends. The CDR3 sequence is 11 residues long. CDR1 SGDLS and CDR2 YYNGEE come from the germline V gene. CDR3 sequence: CASSAGTEAFF. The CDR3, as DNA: TGTGCCAGCAGCGCCGGGACTGAAGCTTTCTTT.

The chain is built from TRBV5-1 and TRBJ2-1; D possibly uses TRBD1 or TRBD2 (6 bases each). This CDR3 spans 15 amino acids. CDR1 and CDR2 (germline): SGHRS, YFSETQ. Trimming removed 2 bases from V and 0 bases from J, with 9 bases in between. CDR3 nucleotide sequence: TGCGCCAGCAGCTTCGGGGGCGGCTCCTACAATGAGCAGTTCTTC. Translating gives CASSFGGGSYNEQFF.

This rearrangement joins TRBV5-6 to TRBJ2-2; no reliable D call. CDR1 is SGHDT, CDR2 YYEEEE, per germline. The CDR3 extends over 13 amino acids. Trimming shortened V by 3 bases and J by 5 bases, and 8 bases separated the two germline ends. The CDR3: CASSSAVTGELFF. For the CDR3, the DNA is TGTGCCAGCAGCTCGGCGGTGACCGGGGAGCTGTTTTTT.

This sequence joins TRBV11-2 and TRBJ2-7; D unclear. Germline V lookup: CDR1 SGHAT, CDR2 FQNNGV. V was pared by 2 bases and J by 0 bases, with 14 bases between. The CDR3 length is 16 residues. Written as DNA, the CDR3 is TGTGCCAGCAGCTTATCGCACAGATTGAACTCCTACGAGCAGTACGTC. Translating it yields CASSLSHRLNSYEQYV.

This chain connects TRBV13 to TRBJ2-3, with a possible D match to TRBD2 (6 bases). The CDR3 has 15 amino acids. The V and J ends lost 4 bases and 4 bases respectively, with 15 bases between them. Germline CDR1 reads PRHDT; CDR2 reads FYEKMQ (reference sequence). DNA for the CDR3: TGTGCCAGCAGCTACCCGACCTGGGGGGCAGATACGCAGTATTTT. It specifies CASSYPTWGADTQYF.

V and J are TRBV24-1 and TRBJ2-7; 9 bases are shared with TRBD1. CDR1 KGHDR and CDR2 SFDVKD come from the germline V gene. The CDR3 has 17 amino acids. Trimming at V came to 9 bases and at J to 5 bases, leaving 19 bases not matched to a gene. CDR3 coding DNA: TGTGCCACCTTGGGGAAAATCGGGGACAGGGAGGAGAACGAGCAGTACTTC. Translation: CATLGKIGDREENEQYF.